A selection of T cell receptor beta chains follows, all from one sample in a study of Ad26.COV2.S vaccination and SARS-CoV-2 variants. Data came from immunoSEQ multiplex PCR; TCRdb stores just in-frame clones and leaves some out. The sample yields around 450,000 clones, about 92% seen once. Specimen: peripheral blood, collected in a trial of Ad26.COV2.S vaccine versus placebo. These receptors came from a person aged 18-65 years who received the Ad26.COV2.S COVID-19 vaccine or a placebo. Both conserved end residues are part of each CDR3. A D gene is named only where the DNA matches it firmly. Clone size is stated in some rows and not others, as once, few, many or a class when expanded.

V gene	clone size	D gene	J gene	CDR3 length	CDR3 DNA	CDR3 protein
TRBV4-1	NA	TRBD2	TRBJ2-7	16	TGCGCCAGCAGCCAAGGAATCACTAGCGGGAGGTACGAGCAGTACTTC	CASSQGITSGRYEQYF
TRBV6-1	NA	NA	TRBJ2-2	15	TGTGCCAGCAGTGAAGCGGGCCCGAGGGGCGGGGAGCTGTTTTTT	CASSEAGPRGGELFF
TRBV6-5	NA	NA	TRBJ1-1	13	TGTGCCAGCCGCTTGGGGAAGAACACTGAAGCTTTCTTT	CASRLGKNTEAFF
TRBV2	NA	NA	TRBJ2-5	10	TGTGCCAGCAGTGTCGGGCCCCAGTACTTC	CASSVGPQYF
TRBV7-2	NA	NA	TRBJ2-4	14	TGTGCCAGCAGCTTAGAGACAGGGAGGGACATTCAGTACTTC	CASSLETGRDIQYF
TRBV24-1	NA	NA	TRBJ2-4	18	TGTGCCACCAGTGACGCTCGGGACACCCAGAGAGCCAAAAACATTCAGTACTTC	CATSDARDTQRAKNIQYF
TRBV15	NA	NA	TRBJ2-7	14	TGTGCCACCAGCAGAGGCGGGTCGGACCACGAGCAGTACTTC	CATSRGGSDHEQYF
TRBV3-1/TRBV3-2	few	NA	TRBJ1-2	14	TGTGCCAGCAGCCAAGCCACCGGTAACTATGGCTACACCTTC	CASSQATGNYGYTF
TRBV28	NA	TRBD2	TRBJ2-4	18	TGTGCCAGCAGGCCCGGACTAGCGGGAGGGCCAACCAAAAACATTCAGTACTTC	CASRPGLAGGPTKNIQYF
TRBV6-1	NA	NA	TRBJ2-7	14	TGTGCCAGCAGTGAAGCCGTAACAAACTACGAGCAGTACTTC	CASSEAVTNYEQYF
TRBV7-9	NA	TRBD2	TRBJ2-1	16	TGTGCCAGCAGCTCCCTACCGGGAGGCAGCTACAATGAGCAGTTCTTC	CASSSLPGGSYNEQFF
TRBV19	NA	NA	TRBJ1-2	14	TGTGCCAGTAGTATAGCGGAAGAGAAATATGGCTACACCTTC	CASSIAEEKYGYTF
TRBV4-3	once	NA	TRBJ2-1	12	TGCGCCAGCAGCCAAGTAGGCAATGAGCAGTTCTTC	CASSQVGNEQFF
TRBV5-4	NA	NA	TRBJ2-7	14	TGTGCCAGCAGCTTCAGGGACGGTACCTACGAGCAGTACTTC	CASSFRDGTYEQYF
TRBV28	NA	NA	TRBJ2-7	15	TGTGCCAGCAGCTCTTCCAGGGGTAATCTGTACGAGCAGTACTTC	CASSSSRGNLYEQYF
TRBV25-1	NA	NA	TRBJ2-7	13	TGTGCCAGCAGGTTAACGGTTGTGTCTGAGCAGTACTTC	CASRLTVVSEQYF
TRBV7-2	NA	NA	TRBJ1-4	15	TGTGCCAGCAGCTGGACCCAGGGTCGGAGTGAAAAACTGTTTTTT	CASSWTQGRSEKLFF
TRBV5-1	NA	TRBD1	TRBJ2-7	14	TGCGCCAGCAGCTTCGGGGACAGGGCCTACGAGCAGTACTTC	CASSFGDRAYEQYF
TRBV27	NA	TRBD1	TRBJ2-7	14	TGTGCCAGCAGTTTCGGGACAGGGGCCTACGAGCAGTACTTC	CASSFGTGAYEQYF
TRBV11-2	NA	TRBD1	TRBJ2-2	17	TGTGCCAGCAGCTTAGATAGAGTCACAGGGGACACCGGGGAGCTGTTTTTT	CASSLDRVTGDTGELFF
TRBV27	NA	NA	TRBJ2-2	12	TGTGCCAGCAGTGCCAACACCGGGGAGCTGTTTTTT	CASSANTGELFF
TRBV4-1	few	NA	TRBJ1-4	17	TGCGCCAGCAGCCAGAACCCCACAGGGACGAAGTATGAAAAACTGTTTTTT	CASSQNPTGTKYEKLFF
TRBV7-9	once	TRBD2	TRBJ2-4	19	TGTGCCAGCAGCCCCACCTCCGGGACTAGCGGCCCCGGACAAAACATTCAGTACTTC	CASSPTSGTSGPGQNIQYF
TRBV20-1	NA	NA	TRBJ2-7	12	TGCAGTGCTAGTCGAGTCAGCAACGAGCAGTACTTC	CSASRVSNEQYF
TRBV28	NA	TRBD2	TRBJ2-7	13	TGTGCCAGCGCTACTAGCGGGACCTACGAGCAGTACTTC	CASATSGTYEQYF
TRBV27	NA	NA	TRBJ2-1	14	TGTGCCAGCAGTTATAACCGGGCACAGAATGAGCAGTTCTTC	CASSYNRAQNEQFF
TRBV18	NA	NA	TRBJ2-2	16	TGTGCCAGCTCCCCTGGAGGGGTCGGTAACACCGGGGAGCTGTTTTTT	CASSPGGVGNTGELFF
TRBV2	NA	TRBD2	TRBJ2-1	14	TGTGCCAGCAGTGGCACTAGCGGGTTGAATGAGCAGTTCTTC	CASSGTSGLNEQFF
TRBV12-3/TRBV12-4	few	NA	TRBJ2-2	13	TGTGCCAACGTCCAATTGGGAACCGGGGAGCTGTTTTTT	CANVQLGTGELFF
TRBV7-9	NA	NA	TRBJ2-7	11	TGTGCCAGCGTGGGCAACAGGGAGCAGTACTTC	CASVGNREQYF
TRBV7-9	few	TRBD1	TRBJ1-1	15	TGTGCCAGCAGCCCCCAACAGGGGGGGAACACTGAAGCTTTCTTT	CASSPQQGGNTEAFF
TRBV28	NA	NA	TRBJ1-1	11	TGTGCCAGCAGCTACGACAGAAGGGCTTTCTTT	CASSYDRRAFF
TRBV25-1	NA	NA	TRBJ1-6	15	TGTGCCAGCAGCGAACAGGGACTGCATAATTCACCCCTCCACTTT	CASSEQGLHNSPLHF
TRBV28	NA	NA	TRBJ1-1	13	TGTGCCAGCAGTCAGACAGAAAACACTGAAGCTTTCTTT	CASSQTENTEAFF
TRBV7-2	NA	TRBD2	TRBJ2-2	18	TGTGCCAGCAGCTTAGACCGGGCCTCAGCGGGGGGGACCGGGGAGCTGTTTTTT	CASSLDRASAGGTGELFF
TRBV12-3/TRBV12-4	NA	NA	TRBJ2-7	12	TGTGCCAGCAGTTTCTCTGGCTACGAGCAGTACTTC	CASSFSGYEQYF
TRBV28	NA	NA	TRBJ1-5	15	TGTGCCAGCAGTTTGGGGGGGGCGGGTAATCAGCCCCAGCATTTT	CASSLGGAGNQPQHF
TRBV28	NA	TRBD2	TRBJ2-7	15	TGTGCCAGCAGCCAGGGTACAGCGGGAGTAAGACCCCAGTACTTC	CASSQGTAGVRPQYF
TRBV28	NA	TRBD1	TRBJ1-1	14	TGTGCCAGCAGTTTAACCGGGACAGGGACTGAAGCTTTCTTT	CASSLTGTGTEAFF
TRBV9	NA	TRBD1	TRBJ2-7	16	TGTGCCAGCAGCGTAGGGCGAGAACAGGGGATGGACGAGCAGTACTTC	CASSVGREQGMDEQYF
TRBV14	NA	NA	TRBJ2-7	15	TGTGCCAGCAGCCGGGGACTGGCAAACTCCTACGAGCAGTACTTC	CASSRGLANSYEQYF
TRBV5-1	NA	NA	TRBJ2-7	13	TGCGCCAGCAGCTTGGACAGGGCATACGAGCAGTACTTC	CASSLDRAYEQYF
TRBV5-1	once	TRBD1	TRBJ2-1	14	TGCGCCAGCAGAACCGGGACAGGGGTCAGTGAGCAGTTCTTC	CASRTGTGVSEQFF
TRBV19	NA	NA	TRBJ2-5	14	TGTGCCAGTAGTATAGACTCGGGTCCAGAGACCCAGTACTTC	CASSIDSGPETQYF
TRBV24-1	NA	NA	TRBJ2-4	14	TGTGCCACCAGTGCGGGGCATGGCGGAAACATTCAGTACTTC	CATSAGHGGNIQYF
TRBV5-1	NA	TRBD1	TRBJ2-1	11	TGCGCCAGCAGCGATGACAGGGTGCGGTTCTTC	CASSDDRVRFF
TRBV5-1	NA	NA	TRBJ1-2	12	TGCGCCAGCAGCCTCAACAGCGAAGGCTACACCTTC	CASSLNSEGYTF
TRBV4-1	once	NA	TRBJ2-3	14	TGCGCCAGCAGCCAAGATCGCGGCACAGATACGCAGTATTTT	CASSQDRGTDTQYF
TRBV19	NA	TRBD1	TRBJ2-7	17	TGTGCCAGTAGTATGTCGGGATGGGACAGGGGAACCTACGAGCAGTACTTC	CASSMSGWDRGTYEQYF
TRBV15	NA	NA	TRBJ2-7	15	TGTGCCACCAGCAGGGAATTAGCGTCCTCCTACGAGCAGTACTTC	CATSRELASSYEQYF
TRBV5-8	NA	TRBD1	TRBJ1-2	15	TGTGCCAGCAGCTTGTTAACAGGGGGCTTGGATGGCTACACCTTC	CASSLLTGGLDGYTF
TRBV5-1	NA	NA	TRBJ2-5	13	TGCGCCAGCAGCTTGATGCCGGGGGAGACCCAGTACTTC	CASSLMPGETQYF
TRBV28	NA	TRBD2	TRBJ2-3	16	TGTGCCAGCAGTTCCCCTAGCGGGATGGGAACAGATACGCAGTATTTT	CASSSPSGMGTDTQYF
TRBV7-9	NA	TRBD2	TRBJ2-1	19	TGTGCCAGCAGCCTTCGGGGTAGCGGGAGCGGAGGGTCCTACAATGAGCAGTTCTTC	CASSLRGSGSGGSYNEQFF
TRBV18	NA	NA	TRBJ2-1	14	TGTGCCAGCTCACCATGGCAGACGGGCAATGAGCAGTTCTTC	CASSPWQTGNEQFF
TRBV13	once	TRBD1	TRBJ2-7	15	TGTGCCAGCAGCTTGACAGGGGAGAGCTCCTACGAGCAGTACTTC	CASSLTGESSYEQYF
TRBV28	NA	NA	TRBJ1-2	14	TGTGCCAGCACTTTGGCGAACCCTAACTATGGCTACACCTTC	CASTLANPNYGYTF
TRBV5-1	once	TRBD1	TRBJ2-2	15	TGCGCCAGCAGCGTGGGACAGGCGTTTGCCGGGGAGCTGTTTTTT	CASSVGQAFAGELFF